This entry describes one T cell receptor beta chain. As yet, its antigen is unknown. cDNA libraries for TRB were generated by 5' RACE incorporating UMI labels. Following a re-call of the 5' RACE reads, TCRdb has one entry per CDR3 protein and lacks DNA. In all, the sample yields tens of thousands of distinct CDR3 sequences. The data are from a study of CXCR3-negative and CXCR3-positive naive CD8 T cells. Study at large: TRB reads totalled about 135 million, about 1.5 +/- 0.3 million per library. Findings of the study overall: Comparably high diversity was seen in both naive subsets, and much lower diversity in memory CD8+ cells. The study inferred TCR strength from TRB CDR3 properties and found comparable surface CD5 between naive subsets. Comparison of naive cells showed more hydrophobic TRB CDR3s in CXCR3-positive than in CXCR3-negative naive cells.

The CDR3 consists of 13 residues. Germline V lookup: CDR1 SGDLS, CDR2 YYNGEE. Sequences were obtained from naive CXCR3+ CD8+ T cells from blood. Regarding subset: CD45RO-CCR7+CD27+CD95- naive CD8+ T cells expressing CXCR3 (TNR3+). This clonotype was sampled from a human donor in good health. Some clones in this sample may be carry-over from other donors' samples. This chain links TRBV9 with TRBJ2-1; no DNA is available, so the TRBD2 call from TCRdb remains unchecked. CDR3 loop: CASSPRLVDEQFF. The entire variable domain, with the rest obtained from reference TRBV9 and TRBJ2-1, is as follows: DSGVTQTPKHLITATGQRVTLRCSPRSGDLSVYWYQQSLDQGLQFLIQYYNGEERAKGNILERFSAQQFPDLHSELNLSSLELGDSALYFCASSPRLVDEQFFGPGTRLTVL.